This T cell receptor beta chain comes out of a study of glioma-infiltrating T cells. About the study: WHO grade II oligodendrogliomas or astrocytomas, plus non-recurrent WHO grade IV glioblastomas, were sampled. Glioma patients had dexamethasone for six or fewer days before surgery. Blood libraries targeted about 4- to 11-fold coverage of some 980,000 T cells.

This CDR3 comprises 17 residues. Germline CDR1 reads MDHEN; CDR2 reads SYDVKM. Trimming stripped 2 bases from V and 6 bases from J, with 22 bases between. TCR alpha and beta CDR3 regions were amplified from RNA using iRepertoire nested multiplex PCR. TCRdb re-analysed the multiplex PCR reads in MiXCR, keeping a single row per CDR3 protein. The table lists 400,000 or so distinct CDR3 sequences, about 40% of them singletons. The sequencing input was glioma tissue, nonneoplastic brain tissue, or PBMCs (not recorded which). This sequence was found in a human donor with low-grade glioma or glioblastoma, undergoing nonglioma brain surgery, or in good health (not recorded which). The chain has TRBV28 and TRBJ1-2; D possibly corresponds to TRBD1 (6 bases). The CDR3 DNA sequence: TGTGCCAGCAGTTTAAACGTTGGGATCGGGGGGCGCGATGGCTACACCTTC. It specifies CASSLNVGIGGRDGYTF.